Below, 26 T cell receptor beta chains from the same sample are listed, as sequenced in a study of blood T cells in healthy people across ages. Together with a sample-barcoded 5' primer, a J-beta primer mix was included in a second PCR lasting roughly 6 to 12 cycles. TCRdb processed the 5' RACE reads anew with MiXCR; each CDR3 protein has one entry. This table holds 1.8 million or so distinct CDR3 sequences, around 40% found once. Material: blood. These receptors came from a human donor in good health.

About this clonotype itself: Mismatch with germline at one junction end may stem from a read error. The chain links TRBV6-6 to TRBJ1-4; D remains ambiguous. This CDR3 contains 15 residues. Germline V gives CDR1 MNHNY, CDR2 SVGAGI (reference sequence). In nucleotides, the CDR3 is TGTGCCAGCAGTCGTACGACGGAGGTTAATGAAAAACGGTTTTTT. It specifies CASSRTTEVNEKRFF.

Ten or more counts support this clonotype. The V and J genes are TRBV4-1 and TRBJ2-3; perhaps TRBD2 as D (5 bases). This CDR3 region has 14 residues. V lost 6 bases and J 2 bases, leaving 12 bases between the germline ends. Germline assignment: CDR1 MGHRA and CDR2 YSYEKL. CDR3 in amino acids: CASRRTFSTDTQYF. In DNA form, the CDR3 reads TGCGCCAGCAGGCGGACTTTTTCCACAGATACGCAGTATTTT.

The V gene is TRBV7-2, the J gene TRBJ2-1, with D unclear. V was trimmed by 1 base and J by 10 bases, leaving 11 bases between them. CDR3 size: 13 residues. Germline V gene sequence: CDR1 SGHTA, CDR2 FQGNSA. The CDR3 region is CASSLVGKTEQFF. The CDR3 DNA sequence: TGTGCCAGCAGCTTAGTTGGAAAGACGGAGCAGTTCTTC.

The chain couples TRBV7-2 to TRBJ2-7, with D tentatively TRBD1 (6 bases). The V end was cut by 5 bases, the J end by 1 base, with 15 bases between. CDR3 length: 15 amino acids. CDR1 and CDR2 from the germline V gene are SGHTA and FQGNSA. The DNA for the CDR3 is TGTGCCAGCAGCCGACAAACGGGGACATCCTACGAGCAGTACTTC. Translation gives CASSRQTGTSYEQYF.

This clonotype was found a few times. J is TRBJ2-5 and V is TRBV4-3; D call uncertain. Germline lookup yields CDR1 LGHNA and CDR2 YSLEER. Between the trimmed V and J ends, which lost 0 bases and 5 bases, there was a span of 7 bases. The CDR3 covers 13 residues. In DNA form, the CDR3 reads TGCGCCAGCAGCCAAGAAACAGAGGAGACCCAGTACTTC. Translating it yields CASSQETEETQYF.

The chain has TRBV28 and TRBJ1-2; 8 positions match TRBD1. Germline-derived CDR1 and CDR2 are MDHEN and SYDVKM. CDR3 length: 12 amino acids. V shed 6 bases, J shed 9 bases, and the junction held 6 bases outside the gene matches. The CDR3 DNA reads TGTGCCAGCAGGGGGACAGGCGGGAGCTACACCTTC. This sequence encodes CASRGTGGSYTF.

The gene calls are TRBV7-2 and TRBJ1-2; D remains ambiguous. The CDR3 sequence is 14 residues long. Germline V gene sequence: CDR1 SGHTA, CDR2 FQGNSA. Trimming removed 5 bases at V and 5 bases at J, with 15 bases between. The chain's CDR3 is CASSPPTPGYGYTF. The CDR3 DNA reads TGTGCCAGCAGCCCTCCGACACCGGGGTATGGCTACACCTTC.

This chain joins TRBV6-5 and TRBJ2-3; D could derive from TRBD1 or TRBD2 (6 bases each). The CDR3 is 15 amino acids. Germline CDR1 and CDR2: MNHEY and SVGAGI. V lost 6 bases and J 2 bases, leaving 15 bases between the germline ends. CDR3 in amino acids: CASSATGAFTDTQYF. CDR3 nucleotides: TGTGCCAGCAGCGCGACGGGGGCTTTCACAGATACGCAGTATTTT.

This clonotype was seen a single time. The chain is built from TRBV7-2 and TRBJ2-1; 8 nucleotides agree with TRBD2. With the DNA end fitting TRBJ2-7 better, the J assignment may be wrong. The CDR3 loop spans 17 amino acids. CDR1 and CDR2 from the germline V gene are SGHTA and FQGNSA. The CDR3 DNA reads as TGTGCCAGCAGCTTAGTTCCGGGGGGGAGTCCGGAAAGGGGGCAGTACTTC. As protein: CASSLVPGGSPERGQYF.

V gene TRBV10-3 combines with J gene TRBJ2-1; 8 bases agree with TRBD1. CDR1 and CDR2 (germline): ENHRY, SYGVKD. This CDR3 comprises 16 residues. With V trimmed by 0 bases and J by 7 bases, 8 bases remained unmatched. CDR3 nucleotides: TGTGCCATCAGTGAGTCGACCAGGGGGCAAGGGAATGAGCAGTTCTTC. Protein: CAISESTRGQGNEQFF.

The chain carries TRBV14 and TRBJ2-1; D not certain. The CDR3 length is 12 residues. Germline CDR1 SGHDN, CDR2 FVKESK. V was trimmed by 1 base and J by 7 bases, leaving 5 bases between them. The CDR3 region has the DNA TGTGCCAGCAGCCAAGTGTGGAATGAGCAGTTCTTC. Encoded protein: CASSQVWNEQFF.

A few counts support this clonotype. The V gene is TRBV6-6, the J gene TRBJ2-7; TRBD2 agrees at 9 bases. With V trimmed by 4 bases and J by 4 bases, 8 bases remained unmatched. The V gene's germline CDR1 is MNHNY and CDR2 SVGAGI (reference sequence). This CDR3 has 15 residues. The chain's CDR3 is CASSSSGGPGYEQYF. The CDR3 bases are TGTGCCAGCAGTTCCAGCGGGGGGCCAGGGTACGAGCAGTACTTC.

V is TRBV30 and J is TRBJ2-7; no reliable D call. The CDR3 consists of 12 residues. The germline V gene encodes CDR1 GTSNPN and CDR2 SVGIG (reference sequence). V was pared by 0 bases and J by 6 bases, with 9 bases between. The CDR3 DNA reads TGTGCCTGGAGTGTAATTATGGGCGAGCAGTACTTC. Translated, it gives CAWSVIMGEQYF.

This clonotype was counted between two and nine times. V is TRBV15 and J is TRBJ1-6, with 8 bases fitting TRBD1. Germline V gene data show CDR1 as LNHNV and CDR2 as YYDKDF (reference sequence). The junction had 7 bases not matched to a gene; V was cut back by 3 bases and J by 9 bases. The CDR3 runs to 15 residues. CDR3 in DNA: TGTGCCACCAGCAGGAAAGGACAGGGAGCTTCACCCCTCCACTTT. Its translation is CATSRKGQGASPLHF.

The chain is built from TRBV29-1 and TRBJ2-4; the match to TRBD1 covers 7 bases. Matching the DNA end better, TRBJ2-7 makes the J call doubtful. The CDR3 extends over 14 amino acids. The germline V gene encodes CDR1 SQVTM and CDR2 ANQGSEA. The CDR3 bases are TGCAGCGTTGAAGGACAGGGTACCAACTACGAGCAGTACTTC. Protein sequence: CSVEGQGTNYEQYF.

There are a few counts of this clonotype. This chain joins TRBV6-5 and TRBJ1-4; no clear D. The ends were cut back, 5 bases at V and 8 bases at J, with 18 bases in the middle. The CDR3 contains 15 residues. Germline V gene lookup returns CDR1 MNHEY and CDR2 SVGAGI. The CDR3: CASSPFGEVGEKLFF. The CDR3 DNA reads TGTGCCAGCAGTCCCTTCGGGGAGGTGGGGGAAAAACTGTTTTTT.

This clonotype was recorded a few times. V gene TRBV9 combines with J gene TRBJ1-2; 7 positions agree with TRBD1. J was trimmed by 5 bases and V by 4 bases; bases with no gene match: 11. There are 15 residues in the CDR3. CDR1 and CDR2 (germline): SGDLS, YYNGEE. The CDR3 DNA reads as TGTGCCAGCAGCTCCAGCGCAGGGGGACTTTATGGCTACACCTTC. Encoded protein: CASSSSAGGLYGYTF.

The V and J genes are TRBV28 and TRBJ1-5, with D uncertain. The CDR3 is 12 residues long. The germline CDR1 and CDR2 sequences are MDHEN and SYDVKM. V lost 6 bases, J lost 10 bases, and 13 bases lay in between. CDR3 in DNA: TGTGCCAGCAGGGGAGGTAAATCCCCCCAGCATTTT. Its translation: CASRGGKSPQHF.

In its sample, this clonotype was seen a few times. The chain links TRBV20-1 to TRBJ2-3; D tentatively reads TRBD1 or TRBD2 (5 bases each). Germline V gene lookup returns CDR1 DFQATT and CDR2 SNEGSKA (reference sequence). V dropped 3 bases and J dropped 1 base, with 14 bases sitting between them. CDR3 size: 15 residues. Here the CDR3 DNA reads TGCAGTGCTAGTGCGTCGGGACGAGGCACAGATACGCAGTATTTT. Amino acids: CSASASGRGTDTQYF.

This clonotype was found a few times. J is TRBJ1-5 and V is TRBV6-4, with D perhaps TRBD1 (6 bases). In germline, CDR1 is MRHNA, CDR2 SNTAGT. Trimming shortened V by 2 bases and J by 0 bases, and 20 bases separated the two germline ends. The CDR3 runs 19 residues. This CDR3 reads CASSDGAGATKYSNQPQHF. CDR3 in DNA: TGTGCCAGCAGTGACGGAGCAGGGGCCACCAAATATAGCAATCAGCCCCAGCATTTT.

The CDR3 spells CSVERGEGRNEQFF. For the CDR3, the DNA is TGCAGCGTTGAGAGGGGGGAAGGGAGGAATGAGCAGTTCTTC. The J gene is TRBJ2-1, the V gene TRBV29-1, with D perhaps TRBD1 or TRBD2 (6 bases each). The V end lost 3 bases, the J end lost 7 bases, and 16 bases lay between the germline ends. Germline CDR1 and CDR2: SQVTM and ANQGSEA. The CDR3 runs to 14 residues.

The chain couples TRBV5-1 to TRBJ1-5; TRBD1 agrees at 7 bases. Germline V lookup: CDR1 SGHRS, CDR2 YFSETQ. The CDR3 consists of 15 residues. V lost 4 bases and J lost 1; bases outside the gene matches: 5. The CDR3 DNA is TGCGCCAGCAGCCAGACAGGGAAGAGCAATCAGCCCCAGCATTTT. Its translation: CASSQTGKSNQPQHF.

A remark on this clonotype: A read error may account for a junction end that differs from germline. This chain connects TRBV5-1 to TRBJ2-7; 8 positions agree with TRBD2. This CDR3 has 14 amino acids. CDR1 and CDR2 from the germline V gene are SGHRS and YFSETQ. For the CDR3, the DNA is TGTGCCAGCAGCTTAAGCGGGGGTAACTACGAGCAGTACTTC. Amino acids: CASSLSGGNYEQYF.

The rearrangement links TRBV2 to TRBJ1-2, with unresolved D. V was shortened by 7 bases and J by 2 bases, with 11 bases between the two germline ends. Per the germline V gene, CDR1 is SNHLY and CDR2 is FYNNEI. The CDR3 runs to 13 residues. The CDR3 nucleotides read TGTGCCAGCATTCCCGACGGGAACTATGGCTACACCTTC. It codes for CASIPDGNYGYTF.

This clonotype has only a few counts. This rearrangement joins TRBV6-2 or TRBV6-3 to TRBJ2-5, with TRBD2 as a possible D gene (5 bases). The length of the CDR3 is 12 residues. Germline V gene sequence: CDR1 MNHEY, CDR2 SVGEGT. V lost 5 bases, J lost 11 bases, and 15 bases lay in between. The CDR3 DNA is TGTGCCAGCAGTAGGGCGGTTGGGGAGCAGTACTTC. It encodes CASSRAVGEQYF.

This clonotype appeared a few times. V usage is TRBV5-1 and J usage is TRBJ1-4; weak D call: TRBD1 (6 bases). Between the trimmed V and J ends, which lost 4 bases and 7 bases, there was a span of 17 bases. This CDR3 is 15 amino acids long. Germline assignment: CDR1 SGHRS and CDR2 YFSETQ. CDR3 residues: CASSGSGARGEKLFF. CDR3 coding DNA: TGCGCCAGCAGCGGATCGGGGGCGCGAGGTGAAAAACTGTTTTTT.